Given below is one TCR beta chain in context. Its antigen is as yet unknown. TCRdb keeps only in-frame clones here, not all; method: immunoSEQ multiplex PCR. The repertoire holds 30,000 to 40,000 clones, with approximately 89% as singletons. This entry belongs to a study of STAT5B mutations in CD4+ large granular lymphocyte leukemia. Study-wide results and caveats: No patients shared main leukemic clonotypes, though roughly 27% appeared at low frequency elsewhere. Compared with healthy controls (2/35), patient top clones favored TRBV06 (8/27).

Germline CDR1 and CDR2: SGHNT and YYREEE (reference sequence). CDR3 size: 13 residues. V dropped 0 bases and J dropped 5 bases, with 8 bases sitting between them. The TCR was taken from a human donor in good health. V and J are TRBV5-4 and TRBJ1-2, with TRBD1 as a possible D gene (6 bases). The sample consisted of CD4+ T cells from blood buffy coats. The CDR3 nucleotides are TGTGCCAGCAGCTTGGCCGGGACATATGGCTACACCTTC. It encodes CASSLAGTYGYTF.